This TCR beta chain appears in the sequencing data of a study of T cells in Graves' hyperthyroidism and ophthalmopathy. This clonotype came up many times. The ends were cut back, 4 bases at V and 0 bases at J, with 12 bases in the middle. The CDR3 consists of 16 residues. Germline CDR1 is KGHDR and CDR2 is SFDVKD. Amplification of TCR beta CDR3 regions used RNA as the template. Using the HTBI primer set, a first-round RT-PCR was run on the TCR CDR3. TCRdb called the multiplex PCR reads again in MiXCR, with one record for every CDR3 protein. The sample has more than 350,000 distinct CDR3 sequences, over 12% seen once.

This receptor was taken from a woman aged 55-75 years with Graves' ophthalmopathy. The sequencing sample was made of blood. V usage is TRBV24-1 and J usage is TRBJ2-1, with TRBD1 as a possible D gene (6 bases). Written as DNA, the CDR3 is TGTGCCACCAGTGACAGACAGGCTAACTCCTACAATGAGCAGTTCTTC. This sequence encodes CATSDRQANSYNEQFF.